The T cell receptor beta chain under discussion was sequenced for a study of T cell repertoires in cytomegalovirus infection. On the study more broadly: CMV infection together with matching HLA type was indicated by public TCR beta signatures.

Each CDR3 protein gets one entry after TCRdb re-called the reads with MiXCR. The table has roughly 700,000 distinct CDR3 sequences, roughly 36% seen once; the top ten hold roughly 18%. Trimming pared 1 base from V and 2 bases from J, leaving 5 bases between. The V gene's germline CDR1 is SQVTM and CDR2 ANQGSEA. The CDR3 length is 12 residues. Overall study results and limits: CMV carriers having the relevant HLA were flagged by cumulative public TCR beta family frequency. In two of eight donors, the top clonotype was HLA-C-restricted CMV-specific.

This clonotype has just a few counts. Antigen unknown. The sequences come from cultured PBMCs, collected from culture after CMV antigen stimulation. The TCR was taken from a human donor in good health (CMV status not recorded). Some clones in this sample may be carry-over from other donors' samples. The chain joins TRBV29-1 to TRBJ1-2; D unresolved. The CDR3 DNA follows: TGCAGCGTTGAAGCGGGCAACTATGGCTACACCTTC. It encodes CSVEAGNYGYTF.